Detailed here is one T cell receptor beta chain. Its antigen is unidentified. The data belong to a study of T cell responses to AZD1222 COVID-19 vaccine. Regarding the study as a whole: Donors in the cohort were predominantly white British and more often female, and clonal diversity was possibly underestimated. Reports say nearly half of spike-specific TCRs go after unmutated variant regions. Spike-spanning, vaccine-associated CD4 TCRs were dominant at 160-218 and 743-854. Baseline testing showed seropositivity in only a handful of AZD1222 recipients.

The table came from immunoSEQ multiplex PCR; TCRdb's copy has only in-frame clones and leaves some out. Among 74,000 or so clones listed, around 83% were seen once. Trimming left V 10 bases short and J 3 bases short, with 16 bases between. The germline V gene encodes CDR1 ENHRY and CDR2 SYGVKD. The CDR3 contains 13 residues. The sequencing used peripheral blood, collected on day 0 of AZD1222 vaccination. The chain couples TRBV10-3 to TRBJ2-7, with D possibly matching TRBD2 (7 bases). The receptor was isolated from an adult in good health. The CDR3 DNA reads as TGTGCCACGACGGAGGGAGGGGGCTACGAGCAGTACTTC. It yields the protein CATTEGGGYEQYF.